This TCR beta chain was captured by sequencing in a study of CD8+ T cells in alopecia areata. The treatment denotes: oral pan-JAK inhibitor, 5-10 mg twice daily. Note on this clone: Its antigen remains unknown.

Study-wide points: Baseline CD8+ expansion's link to response remains uncertain, as there was one nonresponder.

cDNA prepared by RNA extraction and subsequent reverse transcription served as the template for sequencing. TCRdb's table, derived via immunoSEQ multiplex PCR, lists solely in-frame clones and lacks some. Of roughly 190,000 clones in the sample, 60% were seen once. The sample in question was CD4+ T cells sorted from blood, obtained at week 4, from a patient treated with tofacitinib. This TCR was sampled from a human donor with alopecia areata.

CDR3 sequence (DNA): TGTGCCACCAGCAGAGATTACGTTCAGCCCCAGCATTTT. Its translation is CATSRDYVQPQHF. The chain carries TRBV15 and TRBJ1-5; D unresolved. CDR3 size: 13 residues. The V and J ends lost 0 bases and 6 bases respectively, with 6 bases between them. Germline values: CDR1 LNHNV, CDR2 YYDKDF (reference sequence). The full variable domain, its missing parts supplied by reference TRBV15 and TRBJ1-5, is DAMVIQNPRYQVTQFGKPVTLSCSQTLNHNVMYWYQQKSSQAPKLLFHYYDKDFNNEADTPDNFQSRRPNTSFCFLDIRSPGLGDTAMYLCATSRDYVQPQHFGDGTRLSIL.